The TCR beta chain described here comes from a study of T-cell memory formation after mild COVID-19. From the 5' RACE reads, TCRdb called clonotypes with MiXCR, one entry per CDR3 protein. The table has around 250,000 distinct CDR3 sequences, about 16% seen once. Overall study results and limits: Researchers report contracting CD4+ clones mostly in CM and EM, with CD8+ clones in EMRA. A balance of CD4 and CD8 characterized clones contracting day 15 to 85, whereas later expanders leaned CD4+. Within pre-infection memory, some responding clones were found, suggesting cross-reactive memory joined. Second-wave clones with a day 37 peak had unconfirmed SARS-CoV-2 specificity.

As concerns this clonotype: The antigen remains unidentified.

The source material was PBMCs or a T cell subset sorted from them (not recorded which). The sequence was collected from a man between 18 and 35 years old who had mild COVID-19 (a few samples of this study predate the infection). Cell type and time point are not known.

The CDR3 sequence is CASSYSGPGLLNTEAFF. DNA for the CDR3: TGTGCCAGCAGTTACTCGGGGCCAGGACTATTGAACACTGAAGCTTTCTTT. The V call is TRBV6-5, the J call TRBJ1-1; D might be TRBD1 (5 bases). The V end was cut by 0 bases, the J end by 0 bases, with 14 bases between. Germline CDR1 MNHEY, CDR2 SVGAGI. The CDR3 covers 17 residues.